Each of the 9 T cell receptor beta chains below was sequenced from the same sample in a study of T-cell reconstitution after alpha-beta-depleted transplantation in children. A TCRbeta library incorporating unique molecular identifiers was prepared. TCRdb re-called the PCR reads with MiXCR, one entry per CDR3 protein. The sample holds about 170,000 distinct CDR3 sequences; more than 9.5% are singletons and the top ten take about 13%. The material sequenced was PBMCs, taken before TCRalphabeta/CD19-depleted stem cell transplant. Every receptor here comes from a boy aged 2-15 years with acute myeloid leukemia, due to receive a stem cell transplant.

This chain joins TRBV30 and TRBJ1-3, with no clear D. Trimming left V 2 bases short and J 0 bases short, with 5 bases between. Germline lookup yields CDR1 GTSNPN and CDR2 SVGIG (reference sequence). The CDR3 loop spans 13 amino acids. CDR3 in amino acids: CAWSTSSGNTIYF. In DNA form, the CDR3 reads TGTGCCTGGAGTACCAGCTCTGGAAACACCATATATTTT.

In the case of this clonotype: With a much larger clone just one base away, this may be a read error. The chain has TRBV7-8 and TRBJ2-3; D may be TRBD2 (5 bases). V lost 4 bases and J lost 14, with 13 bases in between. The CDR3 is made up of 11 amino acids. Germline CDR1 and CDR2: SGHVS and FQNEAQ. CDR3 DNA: TGTGCCAGCAGCTATGAGGGTCCGCCGTATTTT. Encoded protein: CASSYEGPPYF.

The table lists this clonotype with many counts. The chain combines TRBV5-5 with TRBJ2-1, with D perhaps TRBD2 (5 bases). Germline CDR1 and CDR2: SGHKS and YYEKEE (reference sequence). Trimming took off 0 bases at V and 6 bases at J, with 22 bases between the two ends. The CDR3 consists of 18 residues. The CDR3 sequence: CASSLEDSRPFAANEQFF. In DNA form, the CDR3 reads TGTGCCAGCAGCTTGGAGGACTCTCGGCCGTTTGCCGCCAATGAGCAGTTCTTC.

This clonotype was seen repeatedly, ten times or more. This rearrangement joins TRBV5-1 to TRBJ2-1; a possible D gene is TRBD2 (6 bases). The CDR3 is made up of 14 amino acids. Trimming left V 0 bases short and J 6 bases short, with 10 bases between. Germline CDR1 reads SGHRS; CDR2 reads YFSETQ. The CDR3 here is CASSLGLAINEQFF. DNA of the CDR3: TGCGCCAGCAGCTTGGGTCTAGCGATCAATGAGCAGTTCTTC.

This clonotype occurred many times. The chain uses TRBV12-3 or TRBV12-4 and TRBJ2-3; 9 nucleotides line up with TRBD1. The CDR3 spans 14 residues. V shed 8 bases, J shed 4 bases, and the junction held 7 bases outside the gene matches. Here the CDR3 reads CASVPGQGSDTQYF. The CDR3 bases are TGTGCCAGCGTACCGGGACAGGGATCAGATACGCAGTATTTT.

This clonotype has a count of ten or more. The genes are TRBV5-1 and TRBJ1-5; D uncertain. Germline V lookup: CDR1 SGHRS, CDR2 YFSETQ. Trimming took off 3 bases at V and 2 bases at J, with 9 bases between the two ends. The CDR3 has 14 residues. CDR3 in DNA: TGCGCCAGCAGCTCTGGCGTGGGCAATCAGCCCCAGCATTTT. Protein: CASSSGVGNQPQHF. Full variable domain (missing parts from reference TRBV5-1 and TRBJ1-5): KAGVTQTPRYLIKTRGQQVTLSCSPISGHRSVSWYQQTPGQGLQFLFEYFSETQRNKGNFPGRFSGRQFSNSRSEMNVSTLELGDSALYLCASSSGVGNQPQHFGDGTRLSIL.

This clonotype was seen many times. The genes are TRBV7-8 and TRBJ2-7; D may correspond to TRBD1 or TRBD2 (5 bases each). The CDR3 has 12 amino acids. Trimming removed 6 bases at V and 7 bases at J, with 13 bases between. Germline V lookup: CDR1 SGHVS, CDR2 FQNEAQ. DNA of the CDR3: TGTGCCAGCAGTAGGGGTCCGGGGGAGCAGTACGTC. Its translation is CASSRGPGEQYV.

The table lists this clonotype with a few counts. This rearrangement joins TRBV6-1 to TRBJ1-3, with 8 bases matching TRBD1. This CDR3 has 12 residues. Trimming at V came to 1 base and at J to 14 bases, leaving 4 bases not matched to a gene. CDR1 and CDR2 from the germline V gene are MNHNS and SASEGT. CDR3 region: CASSEVVQGVYF. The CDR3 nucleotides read TGTGCCAGCAGTGAAGTAGTACAGGGGGTATATTTT.

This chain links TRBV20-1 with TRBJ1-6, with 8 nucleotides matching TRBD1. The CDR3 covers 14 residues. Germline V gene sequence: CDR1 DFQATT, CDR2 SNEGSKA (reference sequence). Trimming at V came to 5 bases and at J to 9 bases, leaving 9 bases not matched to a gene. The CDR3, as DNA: TGCAGTGCTCCGCTAGGACAGGGAAGTTCACCCCTCCACTTT. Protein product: CSAPLGQGSSPLHF.